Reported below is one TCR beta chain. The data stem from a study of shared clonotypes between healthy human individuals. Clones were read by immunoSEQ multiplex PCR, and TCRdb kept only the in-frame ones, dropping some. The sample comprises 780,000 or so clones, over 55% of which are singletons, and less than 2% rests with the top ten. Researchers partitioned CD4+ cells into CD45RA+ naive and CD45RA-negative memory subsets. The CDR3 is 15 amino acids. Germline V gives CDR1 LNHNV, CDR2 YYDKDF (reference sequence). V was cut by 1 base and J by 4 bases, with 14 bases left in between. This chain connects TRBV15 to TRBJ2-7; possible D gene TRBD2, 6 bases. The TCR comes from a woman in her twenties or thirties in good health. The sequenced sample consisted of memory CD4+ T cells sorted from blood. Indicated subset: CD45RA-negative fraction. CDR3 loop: CATSRASGSGYEQYF. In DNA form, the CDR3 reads TGTGCCACCAGCAGAGCTTCCGGGAGCGGTTACGAGCAGTACTTC.